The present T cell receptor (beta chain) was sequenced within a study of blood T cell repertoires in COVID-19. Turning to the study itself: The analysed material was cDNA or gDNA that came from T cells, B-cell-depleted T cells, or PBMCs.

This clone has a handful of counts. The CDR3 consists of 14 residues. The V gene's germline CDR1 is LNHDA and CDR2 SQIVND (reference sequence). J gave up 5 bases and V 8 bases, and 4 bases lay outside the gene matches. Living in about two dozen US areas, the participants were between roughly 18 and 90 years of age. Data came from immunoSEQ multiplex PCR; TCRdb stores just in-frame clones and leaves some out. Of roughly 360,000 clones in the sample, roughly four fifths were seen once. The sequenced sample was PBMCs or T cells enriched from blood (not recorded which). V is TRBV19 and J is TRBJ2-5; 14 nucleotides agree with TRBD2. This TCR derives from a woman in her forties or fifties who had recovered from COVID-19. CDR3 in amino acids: CASGTSGSLETQYF. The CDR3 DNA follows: TGTGCCAGTGGGACTAGCGGGAGTCTGGAGACCCAGTACTTC. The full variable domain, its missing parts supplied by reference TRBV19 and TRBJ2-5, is DGGITQSPKYLFRKEGQNVTLSCEQNLNHDAMYWYRQDPGQGLRLIYYSQIVNDFQKGDIAEGYSVSREKKESFPLTVTSAQKNPTAFYLCASGTSGSLETQYFGPGTRLLVL.